Here is one T cell receptor beta chain with its context. TCRdb re-called the 5' RACE reads with MiXCR, one entry per CDR3 protein. The data contain around 9,000 distinct CDR3 sequences, roughly 65% of them singletons. CDR1 MNHEY and CDR2 SMNVEV come from the germline V gene (reference sequence). This CDR3 is 15 amino acids long. Trimming took 6 bases from V and 7 from J; bases not matched to a gene: 8. V usage is TRBV27 and J usage is TRBJ2-1, with TRBD2 matching 11 bases. Source material: tumor-infiltrating naive CD4+ T cells sorted from the breast tumor. This sample's subset: naive CD4+ T cells, CD4+CD45RA+CD25-. This clonotype was sampled from a female donor with breast cancer. CDR3 residues: CASRKRLAGSNEQFF. CDR3 coding DNA: TGTGCCAGCAGGAAACGACTAGCGGGATCTAATGAGCAGTTCTTC.